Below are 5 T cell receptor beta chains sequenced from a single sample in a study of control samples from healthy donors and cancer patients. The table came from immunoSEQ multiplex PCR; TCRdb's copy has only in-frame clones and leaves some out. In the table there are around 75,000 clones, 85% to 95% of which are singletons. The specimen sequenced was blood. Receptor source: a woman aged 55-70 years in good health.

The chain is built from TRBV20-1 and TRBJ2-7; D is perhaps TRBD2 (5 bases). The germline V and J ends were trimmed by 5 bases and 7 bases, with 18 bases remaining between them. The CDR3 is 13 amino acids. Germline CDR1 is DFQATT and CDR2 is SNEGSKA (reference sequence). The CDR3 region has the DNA TGCAGTGCTGGTGGACTTCCCGGTAGGGAGCAGTACTTC. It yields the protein CSAGGLPGREQYF.

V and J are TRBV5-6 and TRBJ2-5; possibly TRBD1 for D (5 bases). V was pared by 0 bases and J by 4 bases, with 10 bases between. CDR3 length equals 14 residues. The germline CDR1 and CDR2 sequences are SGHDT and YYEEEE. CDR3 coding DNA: TGTGCCAGCAGCTTGGTAGGGGATGGAGAGACCCAGTACTTC. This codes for CASSLVGDGETQYF. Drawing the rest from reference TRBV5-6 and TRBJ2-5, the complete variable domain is DAGVTQSPTHLIKTRGQQVTLRCSPKSGHDTVSWYQQALGQGPQFIFQYYEEEERQRGNFPDRFSGHQFPNYSSELNVNALLLGDSALYLCASSLVGDGETQYFGPGTRLLVL.

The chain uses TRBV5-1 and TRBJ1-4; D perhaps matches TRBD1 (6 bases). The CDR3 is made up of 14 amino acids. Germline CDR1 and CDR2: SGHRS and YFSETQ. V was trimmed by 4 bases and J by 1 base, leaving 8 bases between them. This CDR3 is CASSTGQTNEKLFF. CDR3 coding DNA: TGCGCCAGCAGCACGGGACAAACTAATGAAAAACTGTTTTTT.

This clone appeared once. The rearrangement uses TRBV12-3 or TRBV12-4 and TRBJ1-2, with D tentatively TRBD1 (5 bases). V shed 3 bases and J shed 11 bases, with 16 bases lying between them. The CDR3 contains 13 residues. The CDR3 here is CASSFSPREGYTF. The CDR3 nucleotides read TGTGCCAGCAGTTTCTCACCAAGGGAGGGGTACACCTTC.

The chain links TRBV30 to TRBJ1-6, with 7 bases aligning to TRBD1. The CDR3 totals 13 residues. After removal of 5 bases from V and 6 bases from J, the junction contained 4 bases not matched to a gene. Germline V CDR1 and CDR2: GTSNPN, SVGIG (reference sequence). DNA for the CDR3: TGTGCCTGGGAGGGACAGATTAATTCACCCCTCCACTTT. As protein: CAWEGQINSPLHF. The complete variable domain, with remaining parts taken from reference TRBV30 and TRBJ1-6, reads SQTIHQWPATLVQPVGSPLSLECTVEGTSNPNLYWYRQAAGRGLQLLFYSVGIGQISSEVPQNLSASRPQDRQFILSSKKLLLSDSGFYLCAWEGQINSPLHFGNGTRLTVT.